The present T cell receptor beta chain was sequenced within a study of response to subunit inactivated influenza vaccine. Findings and limits, study-wide: Each seasonal influenza vaccination recruits few new T cells, the authors suggested.

TCRdb ran MiXCR on the RT-PCR reads and lists one entry per CDR3 protein. This sample yields 650,000 to 850,000 distinct CDR3 sequences, of which approximately 15% are seen a single time; approximately 7% belongs to the top ten. There are a few counts of this clonotype. The target antigen is unknown. Germline assignment: CDR1 LGHNA and CDR2 YSLEER. V was clipped by 0 bases and J by 5 bases, with 11 bases between them. The CDR3 length is 15 residues. The sample consisted of PBMCs from blood, taken roughly 2 weeks before vaccination. The chain uses TRBV4-3 and TRBJ1-5; weak D call: TRBD1 (5 bases). The sequence came from a man between 45 and 60 years old who received an inactivated influenza vaccine. The CDR3 bases are TGCGCCAGCAGCCAAGATCGAATGGGGGATCAGCCCCAGCATTTT. It specifies CASSQDRMGDQPQHF.